This T cell receptor beta chain was captured by sequencing in a study of blood T cell repertoires in COVID-19. In the study overall: Sites across the United States, Italy and Spain contributed samples from acute and convalescent COVID-19.

The authors' processing: The authors estimated nucleated cell counts from reference gene primer amplification. Here immunoSEQ multiplex PCR was the method, and the copy in TCRdb shows in-frame clones only, minus some. V, J and clone size were drawn from that table, and D and trimming were deduced from the DNA. This table has approximately 300,000 clones, 75% to 90% appearing once. CDR1 and CDR2 (germline): MNHEY, SVGAGI. CDR3 length equals 14 residues. The germline V and J ends were trimmed by 5 bases and 5 bases, with 15 bases remaining between them. The source of this sequence is a woman aged 30 to 39 who had been exposed to COVID-19. Sequencing used PBMCs or T cells enriched from blood (not recorded which). The chain has TRBV6-5 and TRBJ1-2; the D is unclear. Here the CDR3 DNA reads TGTGCCAGCAGTCGCGTCAGAAGAGGGTATGGCTACACCTTC. Residues: CASSRVRRGYGYTF.